This TCR beta chain stems from a study of blood T cell repertoires in COVID-19. The CDR3 spans 15 residues. V lost 7 bases and J lost 3; bases outside the gene matches: 9. The germline V gene encodes CDR1 LGHNT and CDR2 FRNRAP. The protocol was immunoSEQ multiplex PCR, while the TCRdb copy is restricted to in-frame clones and leaves out a portion. This table holds about 180,000 clones, 80% to 90% found once. This chain links TRBV12-5 with TRBJ2-7, with TRBD2 identical over 10 bases. Source material: peripheral blood. This receptor was obtained from a man in his 60s with acute or convalescent COVID-19. The CDR3 DNA sequence: TGTGCTAGTGTCTCTACTAGCGGGAAAAACTACGAGCAGTACTTC. Translating it yields CASVSTSGKNYEQYF.